These 5 T cell receptor beta chains share one sample of origin, sequenced in a study of radiation and T cells in renal cell carcinoma. Time point reported: blood 2 weeks post-SBRT. Sample treatment: 15 Gy SBRT to primary tumor, nephrectomy 4 weeks later. Sequenced by immunoSEQ multiplex PCR; TCRdb stores in-frame clones only, minus some. The table lists roughly 150,000 clones, about 91% of them singletons. Sequenced here: blood, sampled from a patient whose treatment included radiotherapy and nephrectomy. The source of these receptors is a woman aged 45-65 years with renal cell carcinoma.

The rearrangement links TRBV11-2 to TRBJ2-7; D gene unclear. CDR1 is SGHAT and CDR2 is FQNNGV in the germline V gene. With 1 base removed from V and 3 bases from J, the gap between germline ends came to 10 bases. This CDR3 is 14 amino acids long. This CDR3 is CASSLAEGIYEQYF. The CDR3 coding sequence is TGTGCCAGCAGCTTAGCGGAAGGGATCTACGAGCAGTACTTC.

This clone has only one observation. As DNA, the CDR3 is TGTGCCAGCAGCCTACTAAACACAGATACGCAGTATTTT. Translation gives CASSLLNTDTQYF. This sequence joins TRBV7-9 and TRBJ2-3; no firm D call. V lost 5 bases and J lost 2, with 8 bases in between. Germline V gives CDR1 SEHNR, CDR2 FQNEAQ (reference sequence). The CDR3 is made up of 13 amino acids.

V is TRBV10-3 and J is TRBJ2-7; D not certain. CDR3 length equals 11 residues. Germline CDR1 reads ENHRY; CDR2 reads SYGVKD. V was trimmed by 10 bases and J by 5 bases, leaving 12 bases between them. The CDR3 loop reads CATKDGHEQYF. DNA for the CDR3: TGTGCCACAAAAGACGGGCACGAGCAGTACTTC.

The V gene is TRBV30, the J gene TRBJ1-1; D unclear. The CDR3 extends over 11 amino acids. V dropped 8 bases and J dropped 5 bases, with 12 bases sitting between them. Per the germline V gene, CDR1 is GTSNPN and CDR2 is SVGIG (reference sequence). The CDR3 is CAGPGGTEAFF. CDR3 coding DNA: TGTGCCGGACCGGGCGGGACTGAAGCTTTCTTT.

The genes are TRBV2 and TRBJ1-2, with TRBD1 matching 12 bases. The CDR3 covers 16 residues. CDR1 and CDR2 from the germline V gene are SNHLY and FYNNEI. J gave up 4 bases and V 6 bases, and 9 bases lay outside the gene matches. This CDR3 is CASRPGDRGRVYGYTF. CDR3 in DNA: TGTGCCAGCAGGCCCGGGGACAGGGGGCGAGTCTATGGCTACACCTTC.